A selection of T cell receptor beta chains follows, all from one sample in a study of molecular identifiers for immune sequencing clone quantification. TCRdb reprocessed the PCR reads via MiXCR and lists one record per CDR3 protein. The data show about 640,000 distinct CDR3 sequences, 20% seen once. Sequencing input: naive CD8+ T cells from blood, with Jurkat cell RNA spiked in. Receptors were obtained from a human donor in good health. Some libraries in this study had Jurkat cell RNA spiked in. CDR3s include the opening cysteine and the closing phenylalanine or tryptophan. Fields, in order: CDR3 protein, CDR3 DNA, D gene, clone size, V gene, J gene. D genes are given only for firm matches. Size is omitted from some rows. Given values are once, few, many or a class for expanded clones.

CDR3aa: CASSLLGTRFLRETQYF; CDR3nt: TGTGCCAGCAGTCTCCTCGGGACTAGATTTCTGCGAGAGACCCAGTACTTC; d_gene: TRBD2; abundance: many; v_gene: TRBV6-2/TRBV6-3; j_gene: TRBJ2-5
CDR3aa: CASSDRVVYEQYF; CDR3nt: TGTGCCAGTAGTGACAGGGTAGTCTACGAGCAGTACTTC; d_gene: TRBD1; abundance: many; v_gene: TRBV19; j_gene: TRBJ2-7
CDR3aa: CASSPGGGQYQETQYF; CDR3nt: TGCGCCAGCAGCCCGGGCGGGGGGCAGTACCAAGAGACCCAGTACTTC; d_gene: TRBD2; abundance: many; v_gene: TRBV5-1; j_gene: TRBJ2-5
CDR3aa: CASSYEKLAGASYEQYF; CDR3nt: TGTGCCAGCAGTTACGAAAAACTAGCGGGAGCTTCCTACGAGCAGTACTTC; d_gene: TRBD2; abundance: -; v_gene: TRBV6-2/TRBV6-3; j_gene: TRBJ2-7
CDR3aa: CASSPQAGRSYEQYF; CDR3nt: TGTGCCAGCAGCCCCCAGGCGGGTCGCTCCTACGAGCAGTACTTC; d_gene: -; abundance: few; v_gene: TRBV3-1; j_gene: TRBJ2-7
CDR3aa: CATSRDSGPVGANVLTF; CDR3nt: TGTGCCACCAGCAGAGATAGTGGCCCGGTAGGGGCCAACGTCCTGACTTTC; d_gene: -; abundance: many; v_gene: TRBV15; j_gene: TRBJ2-6
CDR3aa: CASSHRGSGAGEQFF; CDR3nt: TGCGCCAGCAGCCACCGAGGGTCGGGGGCGGGTGAGCAGTTCTTC; d_gene: -; abundance: many; v_gene: TRBV4-1; j_gene: TRBJ2-1
CDR3aa: CASSNSGRADNEQFF; CDR3nt: TGTGCCAGCAGCAACAGCGGGAGGGCCGACAATGAGCAGTTCTTC; d_gene: TRBD2; abundance: -; v_gene: TRBV11-2; j_gene: TRBJ2-1
CDR3aa: CAGHLEAHSGNTIYF; CDR3nt: TGTGCCGGCCACCTCGAAGCTCACTCTGGAAACACCATATATTTT; d_gene: -; abundance: many; v_gene: TRBV7-9; j_gene: TRBJ1-3
CDR3aa: CAWSDRSDEQFF; CDR3nt: TGTGCCTGGAGCGACAGGTCGGATGAGCAGTTCTTC; d_gene: -; abundance: many; v_gene: TRBV30; j_gene: TRBJ2-1
CDR3aa: CASSGVTDTQYF; CDR3nt: TGTGCCTCCAGTGGGGTAACAGATACGCAGTATTTT; d_gene: -; abundance: many; v_gene: TRBV13; j_gene: TRBJ2-3
CDR3aa: CASSQDAGEDTDTQYF; CDR3nt: TGTGCCAGCAGCCAAGATGCGGGGGAAGACACAGATACGCAGTATTTT; d_gene: TRBD2; abundance: many; v_gene: TRBV3-1; j_gene: TRBJ2-3
CDR3aa: CSASGEGGNQPQHF; CDR3nt: TGCAGTGCTAGCGGGGAAGGGGGCAATCAGCCCCAGCATTTT; d_gene: -; abundance: many; v_gene: TRBV20-1; j_gene: TRBJ1-5
CDR3aa: CASSPLGLAGGPSYEQYF; CDR3nt: TGTGCCAGCAGCCCCCTCGGACTAGCGGGGGGTCCCTCCTACGAGCAGTACTTC; d_gene: TRBD2; abundance: -; v_gene: TRBV7-6; j_gene: TRBJ2-7